A selection of T cell receptor beta chains follows, all from one sample in a study of PD-1 blockade in classical Hodgkin lymphoma. Only in-frame clones appear in the TCRdb table, and some are missing; sequencing was by immunoSEQ multiplex PCR. The sample yields 90,000 to 120,000 clones, 80% to 90% seen once. The source was peripheral blood mononuclear cells (PBMCs), collected before the second cycle of nivolumab. All receptors come from a human donor with classical Hodgkin lymphoma. CDR3s include the opening cysteine and the closing phenylalanine or tryptophan.

CDR3aa	j_gene	v_gene
CASSTWDGLYGYTF	TRBJ1-2	TRBV5-4
CASSLATGVSTDTQYF	TRBJ2-3	TRBV5-4
CAWSVLGGWETQYF	TRBJ2-5	TRBV30
CASSYSGRRVNTEAFF	TRBJ1-1	TRBV6-5
CASSLAEMNTGELFF	TRBJ2-2	TRBV5-1
CASSVDFGAKNIQYF	TRBJ2-4	TRBV5-4
CASSWTSGSTGELFF	TRBJ2-2	TRBV7-2
CASSSDRAGEKLFF	TRBJ1-4	TRBV5-1
CASSLMQGGSTDTQYF	TRBJ2-3	TRBV28
CASSLFSAKYEQYF	TRBJ2-7	TRBV5-4
CARSLSVILAGEGNIQYF	TRBJ2-4	TRBV5-3
CASSLGIPDTQYF	TRBJ2-3	TRBV5-1
CSVGGAGQETQYF	TRBJ2-5	TRBV29-1
CASSPVGPRGTNEKLFF	TRBJ1-4	TRBV27
CASSRQGAGTEAFF	TRBJ1-1	TRBV19
CASSWSSGEQFF	TRBJ2-1	TRBV19
CASSFHSGQGTEAFF	TRBJ1-1	TRBV5-4
CASTVGGASEQYF	TRBJ2-7	TRBV5-4
CASSYSLLAPYEQYF	TRBJ2-7	TRBV6-5
CSAAGGTEAFF	TRBJ1-1	TRBV20-1
CASSQEAPLLNHNEQFF	TRBJ2-1	TRBV4-3
CASSSGQGATYEQYF	TRBJ2-7	TRBV18
CASSISGQFNQPQHF	TRBJ1-5	TRBV19
CASSEGLADGNTGELFF	TRBJ2-2	TRBV10-1
CASSFLGQAFF	TRBJ1-1	TRBV27
CASGLDTVPRTVPKAYEQYF	TRBJ2-7	TRBV12-5
CASSTSGTGGARGYTF	TRBJ1-2	TRBV19
CATSTQGPDGYTF	TRBJ1-2	TRBV15
CASSLGRNTEAFF	TRBJ1-1	TRBV11-3
CASSRYGNTIYF	TRBJ1-3	TRBV11-2
CASSARTSGYNEQFF	TRBJ2-1	TRBV19
CASRVGSLGANGELFF	TRBJ2-2	TRBV2
CASSLDVRDPDTQYF	TRBJ2-3	TRBV7-9
CASSYSTPGAAYEQYF	TRBJ2-7	TRBV6-5
CASSPPGTSGTNTGELFF	TRBJ2-2	TRBV18
CASSFAGGGYTF	TRBJ1-2	TRBV5-6
CASSESGTGVGEQYF	TRBJ2-7	TRBV25-1
CASSPGQGTLAFF	TRBJ1-1	TRBV7-9
CASSFRLYEQYF	TRBJ2-7	TRBV28